A single T cell receptor beta chain is shown here with its context. This sample was included in a study of blood T cell repertoires in COVID-19. The overall study: From the United States, Italy and Spain came samples of acute and convalescent COVID-19.

In the original workflow: For nucleated cells, counts were estimated from reference gene primer amplification. Using immunoSEQ multiplex PCR, the repertoire was profiled, and TCRdb retains in-frame clones only, with some absent. The V and J calls and clone size come from that table; D and trimming were worked out from the DNA. This sample has some 180,000 clones; approximately 91% occur once, and the top ten carry approximately 4.6%. Seattle researchers signed up patients amid active infection and tracked them longitudinally. Material for sequencing was peripheral blood. The TCR sequence derives from a man aged 18 to 30 with COVID-19, enrolled during active disease.

The CDR3 sequence: CASSYPGTDTQYF. CDR3 coding DNA: TGTGCCAGCAGTTACCCAGGGACAGATACGCAGTATTTT. The chain has TRBV6-5 and TRBJ2-3; D perhaps matches TRBD1 (5 bases). The germline CDR1 and CDR2 sequences are MNHEY and SVGAGI. The V end was cut by 2 bases, the J end by 3 bases, with 6 bases between. This CDR3 has 13 amino acids.